This TCR beta chain appears in the sequencing data of a study of shared clonotypes between healthy human individuals. Profiled with immunoSEQ multiplex PCR; TCRdb holds only in-frame clones, not every one. The sample records around 500,000 clones, approximately 80% being singletons. Trimming cost V 2 bases and J 6 bases, with 19 bases left between them. Per the germline V gene, CDR1 is SGHVS and CDR2 is FQNEAQ. This CDR3 comprises 16 residues. The chain recombines TRBV7-8 with TRBJ1-2; perhaps TRBD1 as D (6 bases). The receptor was isolated from a woman aged 40 to 50 in good health. Some clones in this sample may be carry-over from other donors' samples. Sequenced: PBMCs. In DNA, the CDR3 is TGTGCCAGCAGCTTATGGGGTGGGGGCAGGGACGATGGCTACACCTTC. It is translated as CASSLWGGGRDDGYTF.